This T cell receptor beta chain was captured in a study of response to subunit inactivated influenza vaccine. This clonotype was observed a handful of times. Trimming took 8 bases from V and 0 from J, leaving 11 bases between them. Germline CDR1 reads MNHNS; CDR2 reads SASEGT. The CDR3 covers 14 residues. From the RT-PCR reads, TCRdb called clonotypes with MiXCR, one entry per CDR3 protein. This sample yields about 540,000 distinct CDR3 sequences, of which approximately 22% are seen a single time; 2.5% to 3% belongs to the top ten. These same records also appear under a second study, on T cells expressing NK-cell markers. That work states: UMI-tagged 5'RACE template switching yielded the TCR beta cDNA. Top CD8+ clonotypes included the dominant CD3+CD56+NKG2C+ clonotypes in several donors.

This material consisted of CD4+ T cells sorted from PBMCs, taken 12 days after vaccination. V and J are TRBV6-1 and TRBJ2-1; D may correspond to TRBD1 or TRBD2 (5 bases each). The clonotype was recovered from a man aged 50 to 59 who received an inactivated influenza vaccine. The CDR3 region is CASRQGDSYNEQFF. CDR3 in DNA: TGTGCCAGCCGCCAGGGAGACTCCTACAATGAGCAGTTCTTC.